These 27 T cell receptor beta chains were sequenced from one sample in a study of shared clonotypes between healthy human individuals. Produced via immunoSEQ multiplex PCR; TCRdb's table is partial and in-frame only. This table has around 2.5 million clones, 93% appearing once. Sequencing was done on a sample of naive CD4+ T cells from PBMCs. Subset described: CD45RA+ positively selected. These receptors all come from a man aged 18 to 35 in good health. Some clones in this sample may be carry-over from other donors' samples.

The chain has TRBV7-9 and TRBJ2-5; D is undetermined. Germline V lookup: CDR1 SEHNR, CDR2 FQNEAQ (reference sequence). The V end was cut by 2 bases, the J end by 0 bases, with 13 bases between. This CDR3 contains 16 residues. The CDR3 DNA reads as TGTGCCAGCAGCTTAAAATATAACACGTACCAAGAGACCCAGTACTTC. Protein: CASSLKYNTYQETQYF. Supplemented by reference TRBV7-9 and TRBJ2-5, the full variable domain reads DTGVSQNPRHKITKRGQNVTFRCDPISEHNRLYWYRQTLGQGPEFLTYFQNEAQLEKSRLLSDRFSAERPKGSFSTLEIQRTEQGDSAMYLCASSLKYNTYQETQYFGPGTRLLVL.

CDR3 coding DNA: TGTGCCAGCAGCCAACAGGGGCCCTATGGCTACACCTTC. Translated, it gives CASSQQGPYGYTF. The chain links TRBV28 to TRBJ1-2; TRBD1 matches at 7 bases. Germline V gives CDR1 MDHEN, CDR2 SYDVKM. The CDR3 sequence is 13 residues long. J was trimmed by 4 bases and V by 6 bases; bases with no gene match: 5.

DNA for the CDR3: TGTGCCAGCAGCTTCCTTACAGGGGGAATCCCCTACGAGCAGTACTTC. The encoded protein is CASSFLTGGIPYEQYF. This rearrangement joins TRBV5-4 to TRBJ2-7; 8 nucleotides line up with TRBD1. Germline V lookup: CDR1 SGHNT, CDR2 YYREEE (reference sequence). After removal of 2 bases from V and 2 bases from J, the junction contained 9 bases not matched to a gene. The CDR3 is 16 amino acids.

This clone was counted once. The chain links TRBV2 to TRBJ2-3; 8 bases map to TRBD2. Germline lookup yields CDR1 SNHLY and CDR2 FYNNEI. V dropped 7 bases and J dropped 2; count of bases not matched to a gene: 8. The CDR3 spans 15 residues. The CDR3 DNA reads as TGTGCCAGCAAGTGGTCGCGGGAGGCCACAGATACGCAGTATTTT. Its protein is CASKWSREATDTQYF.

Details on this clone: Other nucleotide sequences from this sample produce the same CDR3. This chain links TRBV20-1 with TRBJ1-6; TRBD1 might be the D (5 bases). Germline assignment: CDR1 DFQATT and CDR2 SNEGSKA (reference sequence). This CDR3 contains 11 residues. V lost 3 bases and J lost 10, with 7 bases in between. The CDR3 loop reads CSASKGSPLHF. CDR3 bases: TGCAGTGCTAGTAAGGGGTCACCCCTCCACTTT.

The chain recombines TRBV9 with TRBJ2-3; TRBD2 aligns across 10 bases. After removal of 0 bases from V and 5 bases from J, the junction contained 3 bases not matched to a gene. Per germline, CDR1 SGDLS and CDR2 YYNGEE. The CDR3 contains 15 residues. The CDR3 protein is CASSVGSSGGDTQYF. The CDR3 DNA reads TGTGCCAGCAGCGTAGGTTCTAGCGGGGGAGATACGCAGTATTTT.

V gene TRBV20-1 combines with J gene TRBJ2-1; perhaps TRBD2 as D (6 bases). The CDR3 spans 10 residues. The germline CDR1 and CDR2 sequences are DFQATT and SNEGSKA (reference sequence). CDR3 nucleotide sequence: TGCAGGGCCGGGGGAAATGAGCAGTTCTTC. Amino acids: CRAGGNEQFF.

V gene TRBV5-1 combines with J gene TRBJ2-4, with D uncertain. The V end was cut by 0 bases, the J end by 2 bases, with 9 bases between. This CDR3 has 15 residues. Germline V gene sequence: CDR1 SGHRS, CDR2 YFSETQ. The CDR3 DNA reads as TGCGCCAGCAGCTTGGAGCTCGGCACCAAAAACATTCAGTACTTC. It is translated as CASSLELGTKNIQYF.

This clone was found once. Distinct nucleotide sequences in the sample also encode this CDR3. CDR3 amino acids: CAWGGGYEQYF. In DNA form, the CDR3 reads TGTGCCTGGGGCGGTGGGTACGAGCAGTACTTC. The V and J genes are TRBV30 and TRBJ2-7; D gene unclear. Trimming removed 5 bases from V and 4 bases from J, with 9 bases in between. CDR1 and CDR2 from the germline V gene are GTSNPN and SVGIG (reference sequence). The CDR3 length is 11 residues.

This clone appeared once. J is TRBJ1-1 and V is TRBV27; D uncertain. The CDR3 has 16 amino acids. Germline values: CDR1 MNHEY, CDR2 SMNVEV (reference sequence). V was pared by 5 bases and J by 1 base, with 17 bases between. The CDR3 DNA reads TGTGCCAGCAGTCCGCTTGAGACTCCCCAGAACACTGAAGCTTTCTTT. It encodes CASSPLETPQNTEAFF.

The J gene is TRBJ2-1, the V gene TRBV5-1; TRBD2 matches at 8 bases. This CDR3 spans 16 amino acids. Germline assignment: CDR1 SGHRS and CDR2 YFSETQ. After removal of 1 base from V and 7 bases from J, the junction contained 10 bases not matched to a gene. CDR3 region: CASSLTTSDRSNEQFF. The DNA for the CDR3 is TGCGCCAGCAGCTTGACGACTAGCGATAGGAGTAATGAGCAGTTCTTC.

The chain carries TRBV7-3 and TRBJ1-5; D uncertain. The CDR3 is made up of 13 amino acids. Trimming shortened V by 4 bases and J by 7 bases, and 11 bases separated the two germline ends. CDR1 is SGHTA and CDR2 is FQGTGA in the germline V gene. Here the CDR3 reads CASSSAQGQPQHF. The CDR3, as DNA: TGTGCCAGCAGCTCCGCCCAAGGGCAGCCCCAGCATTTT.

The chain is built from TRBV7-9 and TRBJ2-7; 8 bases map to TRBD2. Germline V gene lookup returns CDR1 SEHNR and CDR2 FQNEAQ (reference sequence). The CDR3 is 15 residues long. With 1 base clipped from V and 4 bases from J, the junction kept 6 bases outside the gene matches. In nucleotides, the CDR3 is TGTGCCAGCAGCTTAGTACGGGAGGGCCTTTACGAGCAGTACTTC. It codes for CASSLVREGLYEQYF.

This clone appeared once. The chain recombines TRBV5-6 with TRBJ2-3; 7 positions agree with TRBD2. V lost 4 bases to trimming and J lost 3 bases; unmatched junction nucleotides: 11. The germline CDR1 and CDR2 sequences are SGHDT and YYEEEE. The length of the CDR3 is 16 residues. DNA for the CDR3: TGTGCCAGCAGCCGGGCCGCCCGGGGGGTGACAGATACGCAGTATTTT. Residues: CASSRAARGVTDTQYF.

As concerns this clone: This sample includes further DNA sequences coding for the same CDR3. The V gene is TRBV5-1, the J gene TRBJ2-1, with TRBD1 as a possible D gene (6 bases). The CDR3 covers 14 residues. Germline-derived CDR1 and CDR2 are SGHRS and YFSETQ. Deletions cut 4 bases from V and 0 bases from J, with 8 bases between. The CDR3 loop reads CASSPGDSYNEQFF. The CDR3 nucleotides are TGCGCCAGCAGCCCAGGGGACTCCTACAATGAGCAGTTCTTC.

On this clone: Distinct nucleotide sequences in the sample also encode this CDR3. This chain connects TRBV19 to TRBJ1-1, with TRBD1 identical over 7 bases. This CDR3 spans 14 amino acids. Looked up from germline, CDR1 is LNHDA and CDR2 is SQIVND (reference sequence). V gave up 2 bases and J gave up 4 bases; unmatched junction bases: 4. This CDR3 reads CASSIRPGGTEAFF. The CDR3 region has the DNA TGTGCCAGTAGTATACGGCCAGGGGGCACTGAAGCTTTCTTT. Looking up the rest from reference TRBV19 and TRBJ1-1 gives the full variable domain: DGGITQSPKYLFRKEGQNVTLSCEQNLNHDAMYWYRQDPGQGLRLIYYSQIVNDFQKGDIAEGYSVSREKKESFPLTVTSAQKNPTAFYLCASSIRPGGTEAFFGQGTRLTVV.

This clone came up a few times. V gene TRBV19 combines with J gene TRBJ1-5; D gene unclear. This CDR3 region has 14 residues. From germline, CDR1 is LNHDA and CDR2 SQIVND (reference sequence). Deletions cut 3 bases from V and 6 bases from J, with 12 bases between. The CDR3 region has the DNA TGTGCCAGTAGTATGACTATACTAGGTCAGCCCCAGCATTTT. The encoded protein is CASSMTILGQPQHF.

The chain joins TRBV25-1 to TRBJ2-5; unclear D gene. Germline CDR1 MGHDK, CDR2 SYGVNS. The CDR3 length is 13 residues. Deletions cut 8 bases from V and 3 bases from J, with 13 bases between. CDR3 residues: CASGVAREETQYF. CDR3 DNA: TGTGCCAGCGGGGTGGCCCGGGAAGAGACCCAGTACTTC.

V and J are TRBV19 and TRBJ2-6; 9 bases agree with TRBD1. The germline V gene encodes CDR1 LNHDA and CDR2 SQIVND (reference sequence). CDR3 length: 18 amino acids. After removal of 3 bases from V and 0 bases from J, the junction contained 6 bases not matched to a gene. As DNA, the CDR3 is TGTGCCAGTAGTATTCGACAGGGGGTATCCTCTGGGGCCAACGTCCTGACTTTC. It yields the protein CASSIRQGVSSGANVLTF.

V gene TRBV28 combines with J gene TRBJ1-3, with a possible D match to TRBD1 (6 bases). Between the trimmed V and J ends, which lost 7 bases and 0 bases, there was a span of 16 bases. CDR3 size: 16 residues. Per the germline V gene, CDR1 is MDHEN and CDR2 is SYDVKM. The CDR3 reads CASTNSGGFSGNTIYF. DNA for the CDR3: TGTGCCAGCACCAACTCCGGGGGCTTCTCTGGAAACACCATATATTTT.

DNA of the CDR3: TGCGCCAGCAGCCAAGATCCCCGGGGCACTGATAACTATGGCTACACCTTC. As protein: CASSQDPRGTDNYGYTF. The V call is TRBV4-1, the J call TRBJ1-2, with a tentative D call TRBD1 (5 bases). The V end was cut by 0 bases, the J end by 1 base, with 15 bases between. CDR3 length: 17 amino acids. Germline V CDR1 and CDR2: MGHRA, YSYEKL.

CDR3 residues: CASSLLRPSSTDTQYF. Written as DNA, the CDR3 is TGTGCCAGCAGCTTGTTGAGGCCCTCTAGCACAGATACGCAGTATTTT. The chain carries TRBV7-9 and TRBJ2-3; D not certain. The CDR3 runs to 16 residues. Between the trimmed V and J ends, which lost 3 bases and 0 bases, there was a span of 13 bases. The germline V gene encodes CDR1 SEHNR and CDR2 FQNEAQ (reference sequence).

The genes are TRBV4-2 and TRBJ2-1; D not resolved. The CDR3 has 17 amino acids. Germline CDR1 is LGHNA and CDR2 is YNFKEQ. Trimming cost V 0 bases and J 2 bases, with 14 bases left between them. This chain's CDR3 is CASSQDPQPSPYNEQFF. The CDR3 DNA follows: TGTGCCAGCAGCCAAGATCCCCAGCCTTCCCCCTACAATGAGCAGTTCTTC.

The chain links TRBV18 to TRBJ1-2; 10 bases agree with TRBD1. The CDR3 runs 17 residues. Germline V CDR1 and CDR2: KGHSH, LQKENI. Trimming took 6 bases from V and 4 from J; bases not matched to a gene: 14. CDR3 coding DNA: TGTGCCAGCTCGTCCGGGACAGGGGCCGGGGCTAGCTATGGCTACACCTTC. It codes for CASSSGTGAGASYGYTF.

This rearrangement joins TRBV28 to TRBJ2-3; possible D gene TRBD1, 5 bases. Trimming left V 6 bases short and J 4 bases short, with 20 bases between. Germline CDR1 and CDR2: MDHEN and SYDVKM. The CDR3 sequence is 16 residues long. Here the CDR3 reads CASRSPQGPLPDTQYF. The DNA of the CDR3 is TGTGCCAGCAGGTCACCCCAGGGTCCCCTCCCAGATACGCAGTATTTT.

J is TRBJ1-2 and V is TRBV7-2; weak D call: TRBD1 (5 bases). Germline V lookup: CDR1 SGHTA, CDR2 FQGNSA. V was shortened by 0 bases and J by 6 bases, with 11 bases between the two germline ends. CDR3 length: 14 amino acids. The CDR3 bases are TGTGCCAGCAGCTTAGCAAGGGGTAGCCATGGCTACACCTTC. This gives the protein CASSLARGSHGYTF.

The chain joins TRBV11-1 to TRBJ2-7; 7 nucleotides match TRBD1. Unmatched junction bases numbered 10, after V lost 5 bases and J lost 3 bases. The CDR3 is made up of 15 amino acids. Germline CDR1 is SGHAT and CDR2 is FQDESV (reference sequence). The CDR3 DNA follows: TGTGCCAGCAGCGCCGCTGACAGGGCCGACTACGAGCAGTACTTC. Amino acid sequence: CASSAADRADYEQYF.